The entry below describes one TCR beta chain. Its antigen is currently not known. Per-nucleotide qualities are absent, and no much larger clonotype sits a single base away. The record originates from a study of breast tumors, draining lymph nodes, adjacent tissues (dated by TCRdb to the mid-2010s). Some background on the complete study: TCR beta repertoires were compared across tumor, adjacent nontumor tissue and axillary lymph nodes obtained from breast cancer patients. In human breast cancer, the study set out to assess how tumor, surrounding tissue and draining lymph node repertoires relate to one another and whether T cells might be exchanged between them. Results and caveats for the whole study, not just this receptor: Tumor and nontumor tissue repertoires were significantly more similar in luminal-like than in basal-like breast cancer. The data were judged consistent with most tumor T cells deriving from the lymph node and then expanding within tumor tissue. Tumor T-cell repertoires showed less diversity than lymph node repertoires and more diversity than nontumor tissue repertoires, and tumor T-cell repertoires showed preferential V and J gene usage. The conclusion that tumor T cells originate in lymph nodes was framed as consistent with a hypothesis rather than directly demonstrated.

This sample was sequenced with an Illumina HiSeq 2000. TCR beta chain libraries were generated through multiplex PCR amplification. The amplified TCR beta chain products were analyzed by high-throughput sequencing. TCRdb applied fastp at Q25 and MiXCR to the public reads, then kept only in-frame beta chains. Each record represents a unique CDR3 protein, reported with the most common genes and DNA among its rows. The sample table contains about 130,000 distinct CDR3 sequences; only one count was recorded for around 21% of them. The leading ten clones occupy about 2.2% of the sample. Lymph node samples came from the axillary draining lymph nodes of breast cancer patients. Sequencing was performed on axillary lymph node tissue. This sequence was found in a female donor with breast cancer. Some clones in this sample may be carry-over from other donors' samples.

Here the CDR3 is given as CAWSWTGSTEAFF. The nucleotide sequence reads as follows: TGTGCCTGGAGCTGGACAGGGAGCACTGAAGCTTTCTTT. This sequence uses TRBV30 and TRBJ1-1; TRBD1 agrees with 8 junctional bases. From a lookup of the germline V gene (reference sequence), CDR1 and CDR2 are GTSNPN and SVGIG. The cysteine opens and the phenylalanine closes a CDR3 of 13 amino acids. Only CDR3 DNA remains: 39 bases, in frame from the first base. V is cut back by 3 bases and J by 4 bases, with 4 bases in the junction unmatched.